The 29 T cell receptor beta chains presented below share a single source sample, sequenced in a study of molecular identifiers for immune sequencing clone quantification. TCRdb independently ran MiXCR on the PCR reads; one entry per CDR3 protein. Found here are around 470,000 distinct CDR3 sequences, over 20% of them singletons; the top ten hold more than 0.8%. Sequenced sample: naive CD8+ T cells from blood, with Jurkat cell RNA spiked in. Subset: FACS-sorted CD8+CD4-CCR7+CD45RA+ naive T cells. The receptors shown here come from a human donor in good health. Some libraries in this study had Jurkat cell RNA spiked in.

This clonotype was found many times. The chain carries TRBV5-3 and TRBJ2-3; 7 positions match TRBD1. TRBV5-3 is flagged as an ORF with uncertain function. The CDR3 loop spans 14 amino acids. The V gene end was trimmed by 8 bases and the J gene end by 0 bases; junction bases not matched to a gene: 6. In DNA form, the CDR3 reads TGTGCCAGCAGCGCGACAGGGAGCACAGATACGCAGTATTTT. This sequence encodes CASSATGSTDTQYF.

This clonotype was seen once. This clone may be a read error of a much larger clone one base away. The CDR3 DNA is TGTGCCAGCAGTTTATTGACAGGGGGCTGGTACGAGCGGTACTTC. This translates into CASSLLTGGWYERYF. The genes are TRBV27 and TRBJ2-7, with TRBD1 identical over 10 bases. Germline lookup yields CDR1 MNHEY and CDR2 SMNVEV (reference sequence). The CDR3 extends over 15 amino acids.

This clonotype was counted at least ten times. This chain joins TRBV15 and TRBJ2-5; D is possibly TRBD2 (6 bases). The V and J ends lost 2 bases and 5 bases respectively, with 15 bases between them. Germline-derived CDR1 and CDR2 are LNHNV and YYDKDF (reference sequence). This CDR3 comprises 15 residues. CDR3 amino acids: CATSRPQDGSETQYF. CDR3 nucleotides: TGTGCCACCAGCAGACCCCAGGACGGGAGTGAGACCCAGTACTTC.

In its sample, this clonotype was seen many times. V and J are TRBV21-1 and TRBJ2-7; the table's D call, TRBD2, has no DNA check behind it. TRBV21-1 is a recognized pseudogene. The CDR3 is made up of 17 amino acids. CDR3 DNA sequence: TGTGCCAGCAGCAAAGCGGGGACTAGCGGGAGCTTGGGGGAGCAGTACTTC. Protein: CASSKAGTSGSLGEQYF.

This clonotype was counted only a few times. V gene TRBV4-1 combines with J gene TRBJ2-2; tentatively, D is TRBD2 (5 bases). V was cut by 1 base and J by 5 bases, with 14 bases left in between. Germline-derived CDR1 and CDR2 are MGHRA and YSYEKL. The CDR3 has 16 amino acids. The CDR3 region has the DNA TGCGCCAGCAGCCAAGTGGCACTAGACCTGACCGGGGAGCTGTTTTTT. Residues: CASSQVALDLTGELFF.

This chain uses TRBV25-1 with TRBJ1-1; D gene ambiguous. The CDR3 totals 12 residues. Trimming removed 3 bases from V and 3 bases from J, with 5 bases in between. Per the germline V gene, CDR1 is MGHDK and CDR2 is SYGVNS. The CDR3 nucleotides read TGTGCCAGCAGTGATTGCCACACTGAAGCTTTCTTT. This sequence encodes CASSDCHTEAFF.

Points on this clonotype: Sequence at one end of the junction differs from germline and may be a read error. CDR3 sequence: CAGSSPGNEQHF. CDR3 coding DNA: TGTGCCGGCAGTTCTCCGGGGAACGAGCAGCACTTC. The V and J genes are TRBV28 and TRBJ2-7; possibly TRBD2 for D (5 bases). CDR1 is MDHEN and CDR2 is SYDVKM in the germline V gene. CDR3 size: 12 residues.

This clonotype was recorded at least ten times. V usage is TRBV24-1 and J usage is TRBJ2-6; tentative D call: TRBD1 (5 bases). V was cut by 3 bases and J by 3 bases, with 8 bases left in between. Looked up from germline, CDR1 is KGHDR and CDR2 is SFDVKD. The length of the CDR3 is 15 residues. Written as DNA, the CDR3 is TGTGCCACCAGTGATAGGACACTTGGGGCCAACGTCCTGACTTTC. Protein sequence: CATSDRTLGANVLTF.

At least ten counts were recorded for this clonotype. At one end the junction does not follow the germline gene, possibly because of a read error. The rearrangement links TRBV4-1 to TRBJ2-7, with TRBD2 as a possible D gene (5 bases). Germline CDR1 MGHRA, CDR2 YSYEKL. The CDR3 runs 14 residues. CDR3 sequence (DNA): TGCGCCAGCAGCCAAGATTCGGGGTCCTTCGAGCAGTACTTC. Translating it yields CASSQDSGSFEQYF.

This clonotype was detected only a few times. This chain joins TRBV15 and TRBJ2-3; D uncertain. CDR3 length: 12 amino acids. Germline CDR1 is LNHNV and CDR2 is YYDKDF (reference sequence). Trimming shortened V by 6 bases and J by 4 bases, and 8 bases separated the two germline ends. The CDR3 sequence is CATREISDTQYF. The CDR3 bases are TGTGCCACCAGAGAAATTTCAGATACGCAGTATTTT.

In this sample, this clonotype turned up many times. The V gene is TRBV7-9, the J gene TRBJ2-2; no clear D. Germline V gene lookup returns CDR1 SEHNR and CDR2 FQNEAQ (reference sequence). V dropped 1 base and J dropped 4 bases, with 4 bases sitting between them. The CDR3 consists of 13 residues. In nucleotides, the CDR3 is TGTGCCAGCAGCTTAGGGATCACCGGGGAGCTGTTTTTT. Protein sequence: CASSLGITGELFF.

Only a few counts were recorded for this clonotype. At one end, the junction sequence differs from germline, possibly due to a read error. The V call is TRBV4-3, the J call TRBJ2-7; D might be TRBD1 (6 bases). There are 15 residues in the CDR3. CDR1 and CDR2 (germline): LGHNA, YSLEER. The CDR3 here is CTSSQDGPGDREQYF. In nucleotides, the CDR3 is TGCACCAGCAGCCAAGACGGCCCAGGGGATCGCGAGCAGTACTTC.

This clonotype was seen more than once but under ten times. The gene calls are TRBV7-6 and TRBJ2-3; possibly TRBD2 for D (5 bases). V dropped 2 bases and J dropped 0 bases, with 9 bases sitting between them. Germline CDR1 reads SGHVS; CDR2 reads FNYEAQ. The CDR3 sequence is 15 residues long. The CDR3 is CASSLLLESTDTQYF. CDR3 in DNA: TGTGCCAGCAGCTTATTACTAGAAAGCACAGATACGCAGTATTTT.

At least ten counts were recorded for this clonotype. J is TRBJ1-1 and V is TRBV28, with a possible D match to TRBD1 (6 bases). V was cut by 3 bases and J by 1 base, with 15 bases left in between. CDR1 MDHEN and CDR2 SYDVKM come from the germline V gene. CDR3 length equals 16 residues. For the CDR3, the DNA is TGTGCCAGCAGTTTGCCTCCGTGGGGGCAGAACACTGAAGCTTTCTTT. It is translated as CASSLPPWGQNTEAFF.

This clonotype was picked up many times. The CDR3 here is CATSRDPGEEDTQYF. Here the CDR3 DNA reads TGTGCCACCAGCAGAGATCCAGGGGAGGAAGATACGCAGTATTTT. This rearrangement joins TRBV15 to TRBJ2-3, with D tentatively TRBD1 or TRBD2 (6 bases each). Germline V lookup: CDR1 LNHNV, CDR2 YYDKDF (reference sequence). This CDR3 has 15 residues. Trimming shortened V by 0 bases and J by 5 bases, and 12 bases separated the two germline ends.

For this clonotype: A junction boundary mismatches the germline segment, possibly from a read error. The V call is TRBV28, the J call TRBJ2-6; 9 bases agree with TRBD1. Germline V gives CDR1 MDHEN, CDR2 SYDVKM. This CDR3 is built from 19 residues. The CDR3: CTSSLLPGQGQSGANVLTF. The CDR3 DNA is TGTACCAGCAGTTTATTACCGGGACAGGGTCAATCTGGGGCCAACGTCCTGACTTTC.

The table lists this clonotype with many counts. This rearrangement joins TRBV7-9 to TRBJ2-2; the match to TRBD2 covers 9 bases. Germline trimming cut 4 bases from V and 5 bases from J; bases unmatched to any gene: 14. The CDR3 extends over 18 amino acids. CDR1 is SEHNR and CDR2 is FQNEAQ in the germline V gene (reference sequence). The CDR3 sequence is CASSSTLGGRALTGELFF. In nucleotides, the CDR3 is TGTGCCAGCAGCTCCACCCTCGGCGGGAGGGCCCTGACCGGGGAGCTGTTTTTT.

This clonotype was detected only a few times. V gene TRBV28 combines with J gene TRBJ2-7; D may correspond to TRBD1 or TRBD2 (6 bases each). The germline V and J ends were trimmed by 2 bases and 3 bases, with 11 bases remaining between them. Germline CDR1 MDHEN, CDR2 SYDVKM. This CDR3 has 14 residues. DNA for the CDR3: TGTGCCAGCAGTTTAAGGAGGGACAACTACGAGCAGTACTTC. Its translation: CASSLRRDNYEQYF.

Notes on this clonotype: One end of the junction varies from germline; a read error may be responsible. The chain recombines TRBV28 with TRBJ2-7; D is ambiguous. CDR3 length: 16 amino acids. CDR1 MDHEN and CDR2 SYDVKM come from the germline V gene. The CDR3 region has the DNA TGTGCCAGCAGTACCCTACGGGCCCCACAAACCTACGGGCAGTACTTC. Encoded protein: CASSTLRAPQTYGQYF.

The chain recombines TRBV27 with TRBJ2-3; 8 bases match TRBD1. The CDR3 contains 17 residues. Per germline, CDR1 MNHEY and CDR2 SMNVEV (reference sequence). The ends lost 6 bases at V and 2 bases at J; junction bases unmatched: 13. The CDR3 region is CASSPAPGQAYTDTQYF. The CDR3 coding sequence is TGTGCCAGCAGCCCTGCACCGGGACAGGCCTACACAGATACGCAGTATTTT.

Ten or more counts support this clonotype. J is TRBJ2-7 and V is TRBV7-9; D is unresolved. The V end was cut by 8 bases, the J end by 5 bases, with 7 bases between. CDR1 is SEHNR and CDR2 is FQNEAQ in the germline V gene (reference sequence). This CDR3 comprises 10 residues. The CDR3 DNA reads TGTGCCAGCGGGCGTAACGAGCAGTACTTC. This sequence encodes CASGRNEQYF.

This clonotype came up many times. The V call is TRBV20-1, the J call TRBJ2-3; no clear D. The CDR3 is 13 residues long. The ends were cut back, 0 bases at V and 6 bases at J, with 10 bases in the middle. Germline CDR1 and CDR2: DFQATT and SNEGSKA (reference sequence). The CDR3 sequence is CSAREFSGDTQYF. The CDR3 coding sequence is TGCAGTGCTAGAGAATTCTCAGGTGATACGCAGTATTTT.

This clonotype has ten or more counts. V gene TRBV27 combines with J gene TRBJ1-5, with 7 nucleotides matching TRBD1. Germline loops: CDR1 MNHEY, CDR2 SMNVEV (reference sequence). This CDR3 comprises 18 residues. J lost 3 bases, V lost 5 bases, and 16 bases had no gene match. The CDR3 DNA sequence: TGTGCCAGCAGTGCAACCGGACAGGCAATTTTTCCCAATCAGCCCCAGCATTTT. Translation gives CASSATGQAIFPNQPQHF.

This sequence joins TRBV14 and TRBJ2-7; the D gene is possibly TRBD1 (5 bases). CDR1 is SGHDN, CDR2 FVKESK, per germline. Trimming stripped 3 bases from V and 3 bases from J, with 12 bases between. The CDR3 is 14 amino acids. CDR3 DNA sequence: TGTGCCAGCAGCCACGGCAGGGCTGTCTACGAGCAGTACTTC. Translating it yields CASSHGRAVYEQYF.

This clonotype turned up a few times. This rearrangement joins TRBV6-2 or TRBV6-3 to TRBJ1-5; D unclear. With 5 bases removed from V and 7 bases from J, the gap between germline ends came to 12 bases. Germline V CDR1 and CDR2: MNHEY, SVGEGT. CDR3 size: 13 residues. The CDR3 here is CASSTVGLQPQHF. In DNA, the CDR3 is TGTGCCAGCAGTACTGTGGGCCTCCAGCCCCAGCATTTT.

This clonotype was observed many times. The chain has TRBV4-1 and TRBJ2-5; D ambiguous. The germline V and J ends were trimmed by 1 base and 2 bases, with 8 bases remaining between them. Germline V gene lookup returns CDR1 MGHRA and CDR2 YSYEKL. The CDR3 is 14 residues long. CDR3 loop: CASSQAARQETQYF. The CDR3, as DNA: TGCGCCAGCAGCCAAGCGGCCAGACAAGAGACCCAGTACTTC.

A remark on this clonotype: A much larger clone lies a single base off, so this may be a read error. V is TRBV20-1 and J is TRBJ2-3, with 7 bases lining up with TRBD1. The CDR3 is 13 residues long. After removal of 5 bases from V and 4 bases from J, the junction contained 6 bases not matched to a gene. Germline V lookup: CDR1 DFQATT, CDR2 SNEGSKA (reference sequence). The DNA for the CDR3 is TGCAGTGCTTGGGGGACAGTTCCAGATACGCAGTATTTT. Amino acid sequence: CSAWGTVPDTQYF.

This clonotype has a count of ten or more. The chain has TRBV6-5 and TRBJ1-1, with no clear D. The CDR3 runs to 15 residues. V lost 7 bases and J 4 bases, leaving 19 bases between the germline ends. Germline V gene sequence: CDR1 MNHEY, CDR2 SVGAGI. CDR3 in amino acids: CASIDTLFSGTEAFF. CDR3 bases: TGTGCCAGCATCGATACCCTTTTCTCGGGCACTGAAGCTTTCTTT.

The sample holds a few counts of this clonotype. This chain joins TRBV12-3 or TRBV12-4 and TRBJ2-3, with 14 nucleotides matching TRBD2. The CDR3 is 18 residues long. Losses at the gene ends were 5 bases for V and 2 bases for J; bases not matched to a gene: 9. The CDR3 bases are TGTGCCAGCAGTCCAGGGACTAGCGGGAGTTTATACACAGATACGCAGTATTTT. Translated, it gives CASSPGTSGSLYTDTQYF.